The source of this T cell receptor (beta chain) is a study of control samples from healthy donors and cancer patients. Only in-frame clones appear in the TCRdb table, and some are missing; sequencing was by immunoSEQ multiplex PCR. The table has 80,000 or so clones, 85% to 95% seen once. V shed 4 bases and J 0 bases; nucleotides not matched to a gene: 5. The CDR3 length is 16 residues. Germline CDR1 reads MNHEY; CDR2 reads SMNVEV (reference sequence). The TCR sequence derives from a woman aged 40 to 50 in good health. Source material: blood. The chain employs TRBV27 and TRBJ2-7; 11 bases align to TRBD2. CDR3 in DNA: TGTGCCAGCAGTTCCCCTAGCGGGAGGTACTCCTACGAGCAGTACTTC. As protein: CASSSPSGRYSYEQYF.